This T cell receptor (beta chain) was captured in a study of cytomegalovirus exposure and HLA in healthy donors (dated by TCRdb to 2016 to 2017). Concerning the study at large: An earlier analysis of approximately 600 of the donors reported 250 to 300 Gb of sequence data and 117 million unique TCR beta sequences from about 179 million T cells. The study aimed to test whether cataloging public T cell receptors could reveal signatures of past pathogen exposure. Among the 398 genotyped donors, around 81% belonged to the genetic ancestry cluster associated with self-reported Caucasian donors. A few DR-DQ haplotypes were handled as single units for association and clustering because linkage in the cohort was strong. A later genetic analysis used genome-wide SNP genotypes for about three fifths of the 666 donors, treating that subset as a discovery cohort. Among roughly 400 genotyped donors of the cohort, an average of around 240,000 unique TCR beta nucleotide sequences were sequenced per donor, roughly 18% of them non-productive. An early release covering about 600 HLA-typed donors comprised about 300 gigabases of sequencing data and some 79 million unique TCR sequences. In an earlier analysis of several hundred of the donors, high-throughput TCR beta sequencing was used to judge whether each TCR beta V gene segment behaved as functional or pseudogenic. The study profiled the T cell repertoires of 550 to 700 subjects by immunosequencing and related them to cytomegalovirus serostatus. Alongside the repertoire data, information on donor age, sex, ethnicity and CMV serostatus was compiled. To predict cytomegalovirus infection status, the study combined high-throughput TCR immunosequencing, statistical association of individual TCRs with disease status, and machine learning. HLA typing covered class I and class II loci at four-digit resolution. Rather than using new phenotypic data, the later analysis identified candidate immune exposures from TCR beta sequences and from how often those sequences occurred across donors. Besides the first cohort of 550 to 750 subjects, a separate validation cohort made up of over a hundred different subjects was used. In a later analysis, previously published TCR beta repertoires from 666 donors were re-analyzed and high-resolution HLA genotyping was added so that TCR occurrence patterns could be studied. Every discovery cohort repertoire had been produced on one sequencing platform. The number of typed donors differed by locus: about 629-640 for A, B, C, DRB1 and DQB1; 500 to 550 for DQA1; 606 for DPA1; and roughly 450 for DPB1. Here is what the overall study found, with its caveats: In an earlier analysis of under 600 of the donors, most TCR beta V segments were observed in productive rearrangements about 87% or about 30% of the time, broadly matching IMGT annotations. In a later analysis, HLA-associated TCR beta chains showed more clonal expansion and lower generation probabilities than non-associated chains that were equally common. Linkage disequilibrium might explain the correlated functional status among segregating V segments, but an unknown experimental factor could not be ruled out. Some IMGT-functional V segments, including TRBV6-2 and TRBV6-3, could not be distinguished by the 87-base-pair reads and were therefore excluded. Only TCR beta chains were sequenced in this cohort, and the absence of alpha or paired-chain data limited detectable features. It was suggested by the authors that the approach could potentially be generalized to other disease states and immunological phenotypes. Most TCR sequences were seen in very few donors, while some public TCRs were found in many individuals. A later analysis associated 16,951 TCR beta sequences with specific HLA alleles at a false discovery rate of 0.05. A few of the identified cytomegalovirus-associated TCR beta chains were confirmed in vitro to be specific for cytomegalovirus antigens. Because HLA typing was unavailable for some donors at each locus, only the typed subset was used in association tests. Compared with the 666-donor mean, donors in an Asian-associated ancestry cluster had fewer N-insertions in productive TCRs, according to a later genetic analysis. A cluster of highly shared sequence variants was judged likely to represent a technical artifact of the sequencing pipeline. A further reported finding was that TCR beta sequences accurately predicted the HLA-A and HLA-B alleles for most subjects in the first cohort. Sequencing depth was assumed to be roughly uniform across donors in the presence/absence analyses, though that assumption may not hold. Several of the top co-occurrence clusters appeared to be linked to parvovirus B19, influenza, CMV and Epstein-Barr virus, according to a later analysis. In both the original and validation cohorts, the classifier was reported to diagnose cytomegalovirus status with high specificity and sensitivity. A later analysis found that most CMV-associated TCR beta chains appeared HLA-restricted, with HLA associations seemingly driven largely by CMV exposure. A later analysis found that TCR association rates varied across HLA loci, with DRB1 alleles showing the most associated TCRs and HLA-C alleles the fewest. The earlier analysis of 450 to 700 of the donors excluded roughly 17 rarely observed V segments, including chromosome 9 orphons, because counts were too low. The only immune exposure information available for the cohort was CMV serostatus. V-gene and J-gene trimming of TCR beta chains was associated with a missense DCLRE1C variant in a later genetic analysis, and the association was replicated in an independent cohort. The study gave a list of 150 to 200 TCR beta chains associated with cytomegalovirus. Assigning TCR associations to individual alleles was difficult when HLA alleles, especially DR and DQ, strongly co-occurred.

This clone appeared a single time. Its recognized antigen is unknown. The sample holds no much larger clone one base away, and base qualities are not on file. Library prep was done by the immunoSEQ multiplex PCR assay. For the multiplex PCR, a mixture combining 60 forward primers for TCR Vbeta segments and 13 reverse primers for TCR Jbeta segments was used. The CDR3 region of rearranged TCR beta genes was amplified from genomic DNA by a multiplex PCR assay. On the Illumina HiSeq System, the amplified TCR beta libraries were sequenced as 87-base-pair reads. Per the authors' processing: A later analysis tallied tens of millions of unique TCR beta chains across the 640 or so repertoires, and around 9.9 million of those chains were shared by two or more donors. Raw reads were error-corrected and collapsed into unique sequences by a nearest-neighbor algorithm in which closely related sequences were merged to remove PCR and sequencing errors. V, D and J gene segments were assigned by aligning CDR3 sequences to IMGT reference sequences. Each retained sequence needed at least a six-nucleotide match to both a V gene segment and a J gene segment. Rearrangements were called productive when the CDR3 lacked stop codons and stayed in frame with V and J; all others were non-productive. Following IMGT convention, CDR3 was defined as the stretch from the second conserved V-encoded cysteine up to the conserved J-encoded phenylalanine. In an earlier analysis of 587 of the donors, sequences lacking an unambiguous match to a single V gene segment were excluded. In an earlier analysis of a few hundred of the donors, V segments were called functional above 56.7% productive rearrangements and were called segregating when the between-donor standard deviation exceeded 5%. A statistical classification framework was built for diagnosing cytomegalovirus status from the catalog of TCR beta chain sequences. In a later analysis, TCR nucleotide sequences were compared against IMGT/GENE-DB human TR gene sequences so that V and J genes could be assigned. Using the TCRdist pipeline, a later analysis assigned CDR3 sequences along with most-parsimonious VDJ recombination scenarios. A later analysis defined each TCR beta chain by its CDR3 amino acid sequence plus V-gene family, and excluded reads lacking a unique V-gene family. A later analysis removed 500 to 650 highly shared, low-generation-probability nucleotide sequences to deal with suspected cross-contamination and a sequencing artifact. For each public chain, a later analysis derived a clonal expansion index from normalized ranks of inferred template counts within each repertoire. A later analysis computed generation probabilities with a VDJ recombination model fitted to out-of-frame rearrangements, and checked the results against IGoR. In a later analysis, TCR-TCR, TCR-HLA and TCR-CMV co-occurrence was scored with hypergeometric tests, and a repertoire-size bias correction was applied to TCR pairs. To estimate false discovery rates, a later analysis permuted the HLA or CMV assignments 20 times. In a later analysis, co-occurring TCRs were grouped using DBSCAN, with TCRdist sequence similarity added in when clustering inside HLA-allele-positive subsets. Co-occurrence clustering excluded repertoires with fewer than 30,000 or more than 120,000 public chains, plus five with anomalous nucleotide sharing. What TCRdb holds here is the immuneACCESS table cut down to in-frame rearrangements. Part of the clones is not present; checked against another copy, under half of the missing clones reflect an unresolved V gene, and the others are unexplained. Clone size and the V and J calls come from that table; the DNA yielded D and trimming. The sample contains around 100,000 clones, around 64% of them found a single time. The ten most abundant clones make up roughly 8.7% of the sample.

In total, approximately 610 healthy bone marrow donors made up the cohort. At the time of sampling, all cohort members were nominally healthy, though unrecorded immune exposures were likely present. The donor was CMV seropositive and was included in the group of 250 to 350 seropositive cohort members. A peripheral blood sample was provided by each donor, and peripheral blood mononuclear cells were used for TCR beta sequencing. Genomic DNA extraction from the blood cell samples was performed with the Qiagen DNeasy Blood Extraction Kit. The trim is 5 bases for V and 3 bases for J, with a gap of 11 bases between the germline ends. From a lookup of the germline V gene, CDR1 and CDR2 are SGHTA and FQGTGA. The CDR3 runs 15 residues from the cysteine to the phenylalanine. The kept DNA is CDR3 alone, 45 bases in frame from the first base.

The source of this sequence is a man aged 30 to 39 in good health and CMV-seropositive. Sequencing was carried out using PBMCs. This chain is built from TRBV7-3 and TRBJ2-6, with TRBD2 perhaps the D gene, on 6 matching bases. The CDR3 sequence is CASSPNGGGANVLTF. The nucleotide sequence is given as TGTGCCAGCAGCCCCAACGGGGGTGGGGCCAACGTCCTGACTTTC. With all but the CDR3 taken from the reference TRBV7-3 and TRBJ2-6 genes, the full variable domain is: GAGVSQTPSNKVTEKGKYVELRCDPISGHTALYWYRQSLGQGPEFLIYFQGTGAADDSGLPNDRFFAVRPEGSVSTLKIQRTERGDSAVYLCASSPNGGGANVLTFGAGSRLTVL.